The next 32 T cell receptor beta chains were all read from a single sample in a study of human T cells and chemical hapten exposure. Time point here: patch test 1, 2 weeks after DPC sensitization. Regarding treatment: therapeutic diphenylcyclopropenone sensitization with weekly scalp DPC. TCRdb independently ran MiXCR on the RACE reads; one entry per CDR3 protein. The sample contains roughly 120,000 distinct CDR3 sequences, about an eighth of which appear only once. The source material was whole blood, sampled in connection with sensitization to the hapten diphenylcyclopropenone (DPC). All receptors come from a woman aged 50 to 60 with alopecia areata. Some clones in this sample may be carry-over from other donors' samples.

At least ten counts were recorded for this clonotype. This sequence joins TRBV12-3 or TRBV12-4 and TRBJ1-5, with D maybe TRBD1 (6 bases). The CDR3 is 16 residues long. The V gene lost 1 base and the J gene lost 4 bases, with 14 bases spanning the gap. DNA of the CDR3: TGTGCCAGCAGTTTAGTTATTGGGGGCTATAATCAGCCCCAGCATTTT. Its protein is CASSLVIGGYNQPQHF.

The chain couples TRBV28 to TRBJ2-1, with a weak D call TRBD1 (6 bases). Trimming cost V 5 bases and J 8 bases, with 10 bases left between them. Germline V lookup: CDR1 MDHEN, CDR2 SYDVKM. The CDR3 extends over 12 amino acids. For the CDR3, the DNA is TGTGCCAGCAGTACACAGGGACATGAGCAGTTCTTC. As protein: CASSTQGHEQFF.

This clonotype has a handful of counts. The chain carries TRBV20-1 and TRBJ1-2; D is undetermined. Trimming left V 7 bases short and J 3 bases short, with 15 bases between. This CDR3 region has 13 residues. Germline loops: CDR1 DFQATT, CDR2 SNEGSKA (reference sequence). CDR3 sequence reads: CSELLLGDYGYTF. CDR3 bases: TGCAGTGAGTTACTTTTAGGCGACTATGGCTACACCTTC.

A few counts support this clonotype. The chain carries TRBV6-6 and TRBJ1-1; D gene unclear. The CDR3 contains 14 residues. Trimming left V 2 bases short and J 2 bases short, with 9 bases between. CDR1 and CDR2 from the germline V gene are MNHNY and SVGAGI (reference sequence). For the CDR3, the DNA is TGTGCCAGCAGTTACGTCAGAGACAACACTGAAGCTTTCTTT. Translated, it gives CASSYVRDNTEAFF.

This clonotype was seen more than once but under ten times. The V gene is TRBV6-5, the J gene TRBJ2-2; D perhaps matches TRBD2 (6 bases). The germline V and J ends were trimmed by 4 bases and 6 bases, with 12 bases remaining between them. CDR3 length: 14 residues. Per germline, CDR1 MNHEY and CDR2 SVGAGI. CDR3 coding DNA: TGTGCCAGCAGTTCGGGACTCTCGTCCGGGGAGCTGTTTTTT. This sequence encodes CASSSGLSSGELFF.

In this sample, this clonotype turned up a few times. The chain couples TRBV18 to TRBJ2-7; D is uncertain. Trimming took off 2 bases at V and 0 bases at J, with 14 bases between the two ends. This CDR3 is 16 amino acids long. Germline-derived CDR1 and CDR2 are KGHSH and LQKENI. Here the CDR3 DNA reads TGTGCCAGCTCACCATCAGGAACAGAGTTCTCCTACGAGCAGTACTTC. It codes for CASSPSGTEFSYEQYF.

CDR3 nucleotides: TGTGCCAGCAGTGTCCAGGGTACTGGCTACACCTTC. Protein: CASSVQGTGYTF. The rearrangement uses TRBV28 and TRBJ1-2; D is perhaps TRBD1 (5 bases). Germline assignment: CDR1 MDHEN and CDR2 SYDVKM. V gave up 5 bases and J gave up 7 bases, with 11 bases separating them. This CDR3 is built from 12 residues.

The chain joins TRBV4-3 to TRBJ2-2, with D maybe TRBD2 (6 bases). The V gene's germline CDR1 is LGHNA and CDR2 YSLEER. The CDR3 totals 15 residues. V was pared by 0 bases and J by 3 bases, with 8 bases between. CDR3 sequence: CASSQDQRDTGELFF. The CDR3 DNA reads TGCGCCAGCAGCCAAGATCAGCGGGACACCGGGGAGCTGTTTTTT.

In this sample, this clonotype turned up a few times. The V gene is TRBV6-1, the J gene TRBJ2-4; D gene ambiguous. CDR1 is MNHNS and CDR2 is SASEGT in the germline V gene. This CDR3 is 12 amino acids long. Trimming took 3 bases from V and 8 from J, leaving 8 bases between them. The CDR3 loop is CASSDGRYIQYF. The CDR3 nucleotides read TGTGCCAGCAGTGATGGGCGATACATTCAGTACTTC.

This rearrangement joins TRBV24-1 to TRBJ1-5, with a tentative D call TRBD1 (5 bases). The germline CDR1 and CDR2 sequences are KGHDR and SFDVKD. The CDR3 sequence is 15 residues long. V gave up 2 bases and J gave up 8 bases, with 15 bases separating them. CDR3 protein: CATSDSARAVEPQHF. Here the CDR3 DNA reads TGTGCCACCAGTGATTCGGCCAGGGCCGTGGAGCCCCAGCATTTT.

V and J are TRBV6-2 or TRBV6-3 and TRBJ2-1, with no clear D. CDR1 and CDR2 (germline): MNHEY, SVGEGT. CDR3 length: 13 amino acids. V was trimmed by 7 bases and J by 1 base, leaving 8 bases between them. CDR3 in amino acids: CASNDPSYNEQFF. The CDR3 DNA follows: TGTGCCAGCAATGATCCTTCCTACAATGAGCAGTTCTTC.

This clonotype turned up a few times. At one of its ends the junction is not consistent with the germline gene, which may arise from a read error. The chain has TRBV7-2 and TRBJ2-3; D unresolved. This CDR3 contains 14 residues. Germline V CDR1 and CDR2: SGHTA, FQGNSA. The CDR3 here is CASSYTGPADTKYF. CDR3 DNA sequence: TGTGCCAGCAGCTACACCGGCCCTGCGGATACGAAGTATTTT.

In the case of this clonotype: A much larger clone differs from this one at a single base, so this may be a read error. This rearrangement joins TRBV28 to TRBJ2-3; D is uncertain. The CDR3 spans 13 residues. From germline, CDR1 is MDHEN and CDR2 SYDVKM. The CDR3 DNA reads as TGTGCCACACACGGGTCCGGCACAGATACGCGGTATTTT. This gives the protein CATHGSGTDTRYF. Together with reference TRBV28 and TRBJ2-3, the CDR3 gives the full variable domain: DVKVTQSSRYLVKRTGEKVFLECVQDMDHENMFWYRQDPGLGLRLIYFSYDVKMKEKGDIPEGYSVSREKKERFSLILESASTNQTSMYLCATHGSGTDTRYFGPGTRLTVL.

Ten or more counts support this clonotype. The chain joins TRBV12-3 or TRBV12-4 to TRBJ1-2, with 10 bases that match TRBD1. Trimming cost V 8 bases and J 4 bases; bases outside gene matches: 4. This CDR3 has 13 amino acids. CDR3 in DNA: TGTGCCAGCCTCCGGACAGGGGGCTATGGCTACACCTTC. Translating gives CASLRTGGYGYTF.

The CDR3 DNA follows: TGTGCCACCACAGGGGAGGGCACAGATACGCAGTATTTT. It is translated as CATTGEGTDTQYF. This sequence joins TRBV28 and TRBJ2-3, with D perhaps TRBD1 (7 bases). The CDR3 sequence is 13 residues long. V lost 10 bases and J lost 1, with 12 bases in between. Germline CDR1 is MDHEN and CDR2 is SYDVKM.

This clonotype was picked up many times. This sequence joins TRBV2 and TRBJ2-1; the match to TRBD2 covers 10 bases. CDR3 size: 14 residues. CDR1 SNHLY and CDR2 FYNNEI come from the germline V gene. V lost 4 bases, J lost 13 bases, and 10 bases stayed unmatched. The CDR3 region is CASSAPLAGAFQFF. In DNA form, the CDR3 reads TGTGCCAGCAGTGCCCCTCTAGCGGGGGCCTTCCAGTTCTTC. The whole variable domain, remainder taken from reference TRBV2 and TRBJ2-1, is EPEVTQTPSHQVTQMGQEVILRCVPISNHLYFYWYRQILGQKVEFLVSFYNNEISEKSEIFDDQFSVERPDGSNFTLKIRSTKLEDSAMYFCASSAPLAGAFQFFGPGTRLTVL.

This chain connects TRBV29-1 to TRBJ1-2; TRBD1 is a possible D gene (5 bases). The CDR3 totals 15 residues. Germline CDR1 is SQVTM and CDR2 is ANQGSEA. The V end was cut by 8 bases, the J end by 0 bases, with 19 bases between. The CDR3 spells CSTPSGGGSNYGYTF. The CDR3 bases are TGCAGCACCCCCTCGGGGGGAGGGTCTAACTATGGCTACACCTTC.

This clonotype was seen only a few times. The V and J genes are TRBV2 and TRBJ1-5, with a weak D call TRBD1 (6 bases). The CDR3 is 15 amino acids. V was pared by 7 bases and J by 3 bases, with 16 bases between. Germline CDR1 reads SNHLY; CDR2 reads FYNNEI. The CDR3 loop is CASTLGSGANQPQHF. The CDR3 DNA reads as TGTGCCAGCACCCTGGGATCAGGGGCCAATCAGCCCCAGCATTTT. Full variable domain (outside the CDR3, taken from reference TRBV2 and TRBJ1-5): EPEVTQTPSHQVTQMGQEVILRCVPISNHLYFYWYRQILGQKVEFLVSFYNNEISEKSEIFDDQFSVERPDGSNFTLKIRSTKLEDSAMYFCASTLGSGANQPQHFGDGTRLSIL.

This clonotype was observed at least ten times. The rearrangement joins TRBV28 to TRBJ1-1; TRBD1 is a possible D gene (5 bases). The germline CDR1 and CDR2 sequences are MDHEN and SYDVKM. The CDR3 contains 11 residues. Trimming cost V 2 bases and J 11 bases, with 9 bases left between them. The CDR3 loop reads CASSLEGRAFF. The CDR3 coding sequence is TGTGCCAGCAGTTTAGAGGGACGGGCTTTCTTT.

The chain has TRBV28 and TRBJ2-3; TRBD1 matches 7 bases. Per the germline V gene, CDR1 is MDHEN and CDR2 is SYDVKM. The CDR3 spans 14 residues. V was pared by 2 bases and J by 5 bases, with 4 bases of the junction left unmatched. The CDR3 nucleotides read TGTGCCAGCAGTTTAATAGACAGGGAAGATACGCAGTATTTT. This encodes CASSLIDREDTQYF.

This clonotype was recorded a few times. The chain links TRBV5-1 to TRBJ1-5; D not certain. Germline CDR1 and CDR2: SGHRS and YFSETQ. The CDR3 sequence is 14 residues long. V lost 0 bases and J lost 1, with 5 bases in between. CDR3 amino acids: CASSLGESNQPQHF. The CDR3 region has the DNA TGCGCCAGCAGCTTGGGCGAGAGCAATCAGCCCCAGCATTTT.

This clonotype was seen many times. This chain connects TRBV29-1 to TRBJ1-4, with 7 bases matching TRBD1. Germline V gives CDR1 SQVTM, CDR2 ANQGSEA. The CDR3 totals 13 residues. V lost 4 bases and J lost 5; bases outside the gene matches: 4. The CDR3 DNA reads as TGCAGCGTTGGGGACAGCTCCAATGAAAAACTGTTTTTT. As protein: CSVGDSSNEKLFF.

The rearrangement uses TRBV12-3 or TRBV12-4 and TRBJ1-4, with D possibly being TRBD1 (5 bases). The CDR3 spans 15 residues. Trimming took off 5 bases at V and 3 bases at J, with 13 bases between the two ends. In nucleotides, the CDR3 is TGTGCCAGCAGTCTGCGGGGGTGGGCTAATGAAAAACTGTTTTTT. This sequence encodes CASSLRGWANEKLFF.

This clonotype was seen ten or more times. This CDR3 reads CATRGWGTDTQYF. For the CDR3, the DNA is TGTGCCACCAGGGGGTGGGGCACAGATACGCAGTATTTT. This rearrangement joins TRBV24-1 to TRBJ2-3; D unresolved. Trimming shortened V by 7 bases and J by 1 base, and 8 bases separated the two germline ends. Germline-derived CDR1 and CDR2 are KGHDR and SFDVKD. The CDR3 totals 13 residues.

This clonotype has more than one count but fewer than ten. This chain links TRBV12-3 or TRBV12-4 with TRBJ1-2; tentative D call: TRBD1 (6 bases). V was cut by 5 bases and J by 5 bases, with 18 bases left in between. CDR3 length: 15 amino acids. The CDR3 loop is CASSPQTGRQYGYTF. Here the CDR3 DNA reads TGTGCCAGCAGTCCCCAAACAGGGCGCCAGTATGGCTACACCTTC.

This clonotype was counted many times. The CDR3 bases are TGTGCCAGCAGAGTATATGGGACAGAAGGTGGGGCTTTCTTT. Translating it yields CASRVYGTEGGAFF. This sequence joins TRBV2 and TRBJ1-1; 7 bases fit TRBD1. Germline V gives CDR1 SNHLY, CDR2 FYNNEI. The CDR3 extends over 14 amino acids. V lost 6 bases, J lost 11 bases, and 15 bases stayed unmatched.

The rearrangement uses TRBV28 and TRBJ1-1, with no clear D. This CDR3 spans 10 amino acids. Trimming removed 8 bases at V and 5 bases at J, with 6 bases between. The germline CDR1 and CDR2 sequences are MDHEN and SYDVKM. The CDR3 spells CASGPTEAFF. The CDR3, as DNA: TGTGCCAGCGGTCCAACTGAAGCTTTCTTT.

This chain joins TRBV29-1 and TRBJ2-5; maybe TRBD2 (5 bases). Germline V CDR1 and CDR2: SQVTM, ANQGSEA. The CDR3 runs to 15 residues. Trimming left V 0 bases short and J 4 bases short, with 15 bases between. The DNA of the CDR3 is TGCAGCGTTGAAGAGGGCCCGACTACCGCAGAGACCCAGTACTTC. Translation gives CSVEEGPTTAETQYF.

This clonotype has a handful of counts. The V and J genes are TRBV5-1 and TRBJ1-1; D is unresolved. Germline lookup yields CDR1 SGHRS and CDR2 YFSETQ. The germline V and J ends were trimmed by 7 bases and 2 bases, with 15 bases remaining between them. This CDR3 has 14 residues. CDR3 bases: TGCGCCAGCGGGCTAGGAAGGGATAACACTGAAGCTTTCTTT. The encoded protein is CASGLGRDNTEAFF.

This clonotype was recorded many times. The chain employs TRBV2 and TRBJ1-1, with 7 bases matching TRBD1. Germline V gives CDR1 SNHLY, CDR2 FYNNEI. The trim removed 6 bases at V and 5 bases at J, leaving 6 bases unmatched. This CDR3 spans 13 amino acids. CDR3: CASSVTGVTEAFF. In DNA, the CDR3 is TGTGCCAGCAGCGTTACAGGGGTTACTGAAGCTTTCTTT.

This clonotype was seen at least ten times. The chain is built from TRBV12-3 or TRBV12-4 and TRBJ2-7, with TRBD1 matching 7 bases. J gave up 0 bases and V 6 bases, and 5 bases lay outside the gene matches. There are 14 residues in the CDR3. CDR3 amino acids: CASRGDRSSYEQYF. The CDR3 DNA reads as TGTGCCAGCAGGGGGGACAGATCCTCCTACGAGCAGTACTTC.

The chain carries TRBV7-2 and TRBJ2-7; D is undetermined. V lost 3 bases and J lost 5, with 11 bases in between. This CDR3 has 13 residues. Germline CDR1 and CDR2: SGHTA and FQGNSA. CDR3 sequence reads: CASSFLYSDEQYF. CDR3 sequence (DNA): TGTGCCAGCAGCTTCTTGTACAGCGACGAGCAGTACTTC.